Each of the 26 T cell receptor beta chains below was sequenced from the same sample in a study of blood T cell repertoires in COVID-19. This table comes from immunoSEQ multiplex PCR, and its TCRdb copy is limited to in-frame clones, with some not included. This sample has approximately 260,000 clones; roughly 87% occur once, and the top ten carry under 6.5%. Sequences were obtained from PBMCs or T cells enriched from blood (not recorded which). The source of these receptors is a woman in her twenties or thirties with acute COVID-19.

V usage is TRBV13 and J usage is TRBJ2-1, with D possibly being TRBD2 (5 bases). The V end lost 3 bases, the J end lost 6 bases, and 15 bases lay between the germline ends. Germline V gives CDR1 PRHDT, CDR2 FYEKMQ (reference sequence). This CDR3 has 15 residues. The CDR3 region is CASSFEEETFNEQFF. As DNA, the CDR3 is TGTGCCAGCAGCTTCGAGGAGGAGACCTTCAATGAGCAGTTCTTC.

In the case of this clone: This same CDR3 is encoded by further DNA sequences in the sample. This chain links TRBV18 with TRBJ2-5; maybe TRBD1 (5 bases). The V gene's germline CDR1 is KGHSH and CDR2 LQKENI. This CDR3 is 12 amino acids long. Between the trimmed V and J ends, which lost 6 bases and 1 base, there was a span of 6 bases. The CDR3 spells CASSQGQETQYF. In nucleotides, the CDR3 is TGTGCCAGCTCTCAGGGCCAAGAGACCCAGTACTTC.

Points on this clone: Other DNA sequences within the sample encode an identical CDR3. The V and J genes are TRBV28 and TRBJ1-5; D not certain. Germline V gene data show CDR1 as MDHEN and CDR2 as SYDVKM. The CDR3 sequence is 12 residues long. Trimming stripped 1 base from V and 6 bases from J, with 4 bases between. CDR3 DNA sequence: TGTGCCAGCAGTTTATCCGGTCAGCCCCAGCATTTT. Translating it yields CASSLSGQPQHF.

This clone was counted between two and nine times. V gene TRBV19 combines with J gene TRBJ1-5, with TRBD1 matching 10 bases. Germline CDR1 LNHDA, CDR2 SQIVND (reference sequence). V lost 6 bases to trimming and J lost 10 bases; unmatched junction nucleotides: 6. The CDR3 spans 13 residues. This chain's CDR3 is CASSEDRGRPQHF. The DNA of the CDR3 is TGTGCCAGTAGCGAGGACAGGGGGAGACCCCAGCATTTT.

The V and J genes are TRBV2 and TRBJ2-2; 10 bases map to TRBD2. CDR1 is SNHLY and CDR2 is FYNNEI in the germline V gene. This CDR3 has 15 residues. The J segment lost 4 bases and the V segment lost 5 bases, leaving 4 bases of the junction unmatched. The CDR3 region is CASSFLAGATGELFF. The CDR3 nucleotides read TGTGCCAGCAGTTTCCTAGCGGGAGCCACCGGGGAGCTGTTTTTT.

The V call is TRBV2, the J call TRBJ1-5, with TRBD1 matching over 9 bases. The germline CDR1 and CDR2 sequences are SNHLY and FYNNEI. V lost 6 bases, J lost 2 bases, and 5 bases stayed unmatched. CDR3 length: 15 residues. The CDR3 here is CASRGTGIGNQPQHF. CDR3 nucleotide sequence: TGTGCCAGCAGGGGGACAGGGATTGGCAATCAGCCCCAGCATTTT.

The chain recombines TRBV24-1 with TRBJ2-5; 9 bases map to TRBD2. Germline trimming cut 4 bases from V and 3 bases from J; bases unmatched to any gene: 11. Germline assignment: CDR1 KGHDR and CDR2 SFDVKD. The CDR3 runs 17 residues. For the CDR3, the DNA is TGTGCCACCAGTGAGGCTGAGCGGGGGGCGCATGAAGAGACCCAGTACTTC. This codes for CATSEAERGAHEETQYF.

This rearrangement joins TRBV7-2 to TRBJ2-1; TRBD2 is a possible D gene (6 bases). V shed 3 bases and J shed 9 bases, with 12 bases lying between them. CDR3 length equals 13 residues. The germline V gene has CDR1 SGHTA and CDR2 FQGNSA. The CDR3 DNA sequence: TGTGCCAGCAGCTTTAAGGCGCGGGGTGAGCAGTTCTTC. Protein sequence: CASSFKARGEQFF. The full variable domain, rest sourced from reference TRBV7-2 and TRBJ2-1, is GAGVSQSPSNKVTEKGKDVELRCDPISGHTALYWYRQSLGQGLEFLIYFQGNSAPDKSGLPSDRFSAERTGGSVSTLTIQRTQQEDSAVYLCASSFKARGEQFFGPGTRLTVL.

V is TRBV11-2 and J is TRBJ2-7; D uncertain. Germline V CDR1 and CDR2: SGHAT, FQNNGV. The V end was cut by 1 base, the J end by 3 bases, with 7 bases between. The CDR3 spans 13 residues. CDR3 in amino acids: CASSLVGRYEQYF. DNA for the CDR3: TGTGCCAGCAGCTTAGTGGGCCGCTACGAGCAGTACTTC. Filled out from reference TRBV11-2 and TRBJ2-7, the complete variable domain reads EAGVAQSPRYKIIEKRQSVAFWCNPISGHATLYWYQQILGQGPKLLIQFQNNGVVDDSQLPKDRFSAERLKGVDSTLKIQPAKLEDSAVYLCASSLVGRYEQYFGPGTRLTVT.

This chain connects TRBV5-1 to TRBJ2-3; TRBD2 matches 9 bases. Looked up from germline, CDR1 is SGHRS and CDR2 is YFSETQ. This CDR3 has 16 amino acids. V shed 4 bases and J 2 bases; nucleotides not matched to a gene: 8. The CDR3 DNA reads as TGCGCCAGCAGCCGCCCCGCGGGGGGGCACACAGATACGCAGTATTTT. Residues: CASSRPAGGHTDTQYF.

A single count supports this clone. This chain connects TRBV6-5 to TRBJ1-2, with 7 nucleotides matching TRBD1. This CDR3 contains 14 residues. CDR1 MNHEY and CDR2 SVGAGI come from the germline V gene. The V and J ends lost 3 bases and 7 bases, in that order; junction bases with no gene match: 8. This chain's CDR3 is CASSYKQGRSGYTF. The CDR3 DNA reads TGTGCCAGCAGTTATAAACAGGGGAGGAGTGGCTACACCTTC.

The rearrangement uses TRBV5-1 and TRBJ2-1, with D perhaps matching TRBD1 (5 bases). The CDR3 loop spans 14 amino acids. Trimming stripped 0 bases from V and 8 bases from J, with 12 bases between. Germline CDR1 and CDR2: SGHRS and YFSETQ. CDR3 sequence: CASSLANGADEQFF. The CDR3 DNA reads TGCGCCAGCAGCTTGGCCAATGGGGCGGATGAGCAGTTCTTC.

The rearrangement joins TRBV28 to TRBJ2-5, with D possibly matching TRBD1 (5 bases). Trimming took 7 bases from V and 1 from J, leaving 13 bases between them. The CDR3 contains 14 residues. CDR1 MDHEN and CDR2 SYDVKM come from the germline V gene. The CDR3 DNA reads as TGTGCCAGCATCAATACAGGCCGCCAAGAGACCCAGTACTTC. It specifies CASINTGRQETQYF. Full variable domain (rest looked up from reference TRBV28 and TRBJ2-5): DVKVTQSSRYLVKRTGEKVFLECVQDMDHENMFWYRQDPGLGLRLIYFSYDVKMKEKGDIPEGYSVSREKKERFSLILESASTNQTSMYLCASINTGRQETQYFGPGTRLLVL.

The chain carries TRBV19 and TRBJ2-1; the match to TRBD2 covers 15 bases. From germline, CDR1 is LNHDA and CDR2 SQIVND (reference sequence). V was clipped by 5 bases and J by 3 bases; unmatched bases: 5. The CDR3 consists of 17 residues. The CDR3 loop is CASSEGLAGGIYNEQFF. In DNA form, the CDR3 reads TGTGCCAGTAGTGAGGGACTAGCGGGGGGAATCTACAATGAGCAGTTCTTC.

This chain links TRBV27 with TRBJ2-7; D might be TRBD2 (6 bases). The CDR3 extends over 15 amino acids. Trimming stripped 5 bases from V and 0 bases from J, with 14 bases between. Germline V gene lookup returns CDR1 MNHEY and CDR2 SMNVEV (reference sequence). The CDR3: CASSQSSATSYEQYF. CDR3 sequence (DNA): TGTGCCAGCAGTCAATCTAGCGCGACCTCCTACGAGCAGTACTTC.

The V and J genes are TRBV11-1 and TRBJ1-1; 9 bases are a match to TRBD1. With V trimmed by 5 bases and J by 5 bases, 6 bases remained unmatched. Germline CDR1 and CDR2: SGHAT and FQDESV (reference sequence). CDR3 length: 14 amino acids. In DNA form, the CDR3 reads TGTGCCAGCAGCCGAGGGACAGGGTGGACTGAAGCTTTCTTT. Translation gives CASSRGTGWTEAFF. The full variable domain, completed using reference TRBV11-1 and TRBJ1-1, is EAEVAQSPRYKITEKSQAVAFWCDPISGHATLYWYRQILGQGPELLVQFQDESVVDDSQLPKDRFSAERLKGVDSTLKIQPAELGDSAMYLCASSRGTGWTEAFFGQGTRLTVV.

This chain uses TRBV2 with TRBJ1-4; 8 bases are shared with TRBD1. This CDR3 is 14 amino acids long. V gave up 6 bases and J gave up 5 bases; unmatched junction bases: 5. CDR1 is SNHLY, CDR2 FYNNEI, per germline. The CDR3 spells CASRSGTGNEKLFF. CDR3 coding DNA: TGTGCCAGCAGATCCGGGACAGGCAATGAAAAACTGTTTTTT.

This chain links TRBV3-1 (or the pseudogene TRBV3-2) with TRBJ2-5, with a weak D call TRBD1 (5 bases). V was cut by 1 base and J by 3 bases, with 15 bases left in between. The CDR3 spans 16 residues. Germline CDR1 and CDR2: LGHDT and YNNKEL (reference sequence). The CDR3 region has the DNA TGTGCCAGCAGCCAAGCGGATAGGGGATCTAAAGAGACCCAGTACTTC. Its protein is CASSQADRGSKETQYF.

CDR3 sequence reads: CASRREAGYEQFF. The DNA of the CDR3 is TGTGCCAGTAGGCGGGAGGCAGGCTATGAGCAGTTCTTC. The V call is TRBV19, the J call TRBJ2-1; 8 bases map to TRBD2. This CDR3 contains 13 residues. CDR1 and CDR2 (germline): LNHDA, SQIVND (reference sequence). With 6 bases clipped from V and 8 bases from J, the junction kept 6 bases outside the gene matches.

The CDR3 DNA sequence: TGCGCCAGCAGCCAAGATGAGGGGGTCCGGTCCCAGTACTTC. It yields the protein CASSQDEGVRSQYF. V and J are TRBV4-1 and TRBJ2-5; possible D gene TRBD1, 6 bases. Germline lookup yields CDR1 MGHRA and CDR2 YSYEKL. Trimming cost V 0 bases and J 9 bases, with 14 bases left between them. The CDR3 length is 14 residues.

This clone appeared a few times. The genes are TRBV5-4 and TRBJ1-2, with D maybe TRBD1 (5 bases). The ends were cut back, 4 bases at V and 0 bases at J, with 19 bases in the middle. CDR1 is SGHNT and CDR2 is YYREEE in the germline V gene (reference sequence). The CDR3 loop spans 17 amino acids. The CDR3 reads CASSPAGGGTPNYGYTF. The CDR3 DNA reads TGTGCCAGCAGCCCCGCCGGGGGAGGGACTCCTAACTATGGCTACACCTTC.

Here the CDR3 DNA reads TGTGCCAGCAGGGTACAGGGTGCTGAAGCTTTCTTT. This gives the protein CASRVQGAEAFF. The V and J genes are TRBV28 and TRBJ1-1, with D perhaps TRBD1 (6 bases). V was cut by 6 bases and J by 6 bases, with 11 bases left in between. The CDR3 has 12 residues. Germline V gene lookup returns CDR1 MDHEN and CDR2 SYDVKM. The variable domain in full, with the rest retrieved from reference TRBV28 and TRBJ1-1, is DVKVTQSSRYLVKRTGEKVFLECVQDMDHENMFWYRQDPGLGLRLIYFSYDVKMKEKGDIPEGYSVSREKKERFSLILESASTNQTSMYLCASRVQGAEAFFGQGTRLTVV.

The sample holds a few counts of this clone. The J gene is TRBJ1-2, the V gene TRBV11-1; tentatively, D is TRBD1 (6 bases). V lost 3 bases and J lost 2, with 13 bases in between. The CDR3 is 15 amino acids. Germline-derived CDR1 and CDR2 are SGHAT and FQDESV (reference sequence). The CDR3 nucleotides read TGTGCCAGCAGCTTGCCGGACAGACCCAACTATGGCTACACCTTC. Translating gives CASSLPDRPNYGYTF. The full variable domain, its missing parts supplied by reference TRBV11-1 and TRBJ1-2, is EAEVAQSPRYKITEKSQAVAFWCDPISGHATLYWYRQILGQGPELLVQFQDESVVDDSQLPKDRFSAERLKGVDSTLKIQPAELGDSAMYLCASSLPDRPNYGYTFGSGTRLTVV.

The chain combines TRBV2 with TRBJ1-5, with D unclear. The V end was cut by 6 bases, the J end by 0 bases, with 9 bases between. Germline CDR1 reads SNHLY; CDR2 reads FYNNEI. The CDR3 consists of 14 residues. CDR3 sequence: CASSAGYSNQPQHF. The DNA for the CDR3 is TGTGCCAGCAGCGCGGGTTATAGCAATCAGCCCCAGCATTTT.

V is TRBV3-1 (or the pseudogene TRBV3-2) and J is TRBJ2-5; no reliable D call. CDR1 is LGHDT, CDR2 YNNKEL, per germline (reference sequence). The V and J ends lost 0 bases and 3 bases respectively, with 23 bases between them. This CDR3 has 19 amino acids. The CDR3 is CASSQETPTTYLSKETQYF. CDR3 in DNA: TGTGCCAGCAGCCAAGAAACTCCGACGACTTACTTATCTAAAGAGACCCAGTACTTC.

This clone was seen a single time. The chain recombines TRBV12-3 or TRBV12-4 with TRBJ2-3; D unclear. The CDR3 sequence is 13 residues long. V gave up 3 bases and J gave up 2 bases, with 6 bases separating them. This CDR3 is CASSFRLTDTQYF. The CDR3 DNA is TGTGCCAGCAGTTTCCGTCTCACAGATACGCAGTATTTT.